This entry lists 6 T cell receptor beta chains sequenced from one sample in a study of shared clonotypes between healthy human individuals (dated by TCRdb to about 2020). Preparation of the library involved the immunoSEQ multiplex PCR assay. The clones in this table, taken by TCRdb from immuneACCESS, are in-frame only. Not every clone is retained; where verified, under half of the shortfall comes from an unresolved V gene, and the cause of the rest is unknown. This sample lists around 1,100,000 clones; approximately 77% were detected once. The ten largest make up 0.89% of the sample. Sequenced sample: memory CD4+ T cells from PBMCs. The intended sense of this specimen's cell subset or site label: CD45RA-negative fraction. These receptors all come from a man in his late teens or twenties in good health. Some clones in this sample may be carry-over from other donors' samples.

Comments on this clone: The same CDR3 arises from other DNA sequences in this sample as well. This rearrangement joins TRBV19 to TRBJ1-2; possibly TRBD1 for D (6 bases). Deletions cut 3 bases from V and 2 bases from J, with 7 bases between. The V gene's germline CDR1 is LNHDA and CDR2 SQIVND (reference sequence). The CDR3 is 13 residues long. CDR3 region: CASSITGNYGYTF. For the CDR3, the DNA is TGTGCCAGTAGTATCACAGGGAACTATGGCTACACCTTC.

The CDR3 here is CASRLGLAGLYTGELFF. The CDR3 DNA is TGTGCCAGCAGATTAGGACTAGCGGGGCTATACACCGGGGAGCTGTTTTTT. The rearrangement links TRBV2 to TRBJ2-2; the match to TRBD2 covers 12 bases. Germline trimming cut 6 bases from V and 3 bases from J; bases unmatched to any gene: 8. CDR1 is SNHLY, CDR2 FYNNEI, per germline. This CDR3 region has 17 residues.

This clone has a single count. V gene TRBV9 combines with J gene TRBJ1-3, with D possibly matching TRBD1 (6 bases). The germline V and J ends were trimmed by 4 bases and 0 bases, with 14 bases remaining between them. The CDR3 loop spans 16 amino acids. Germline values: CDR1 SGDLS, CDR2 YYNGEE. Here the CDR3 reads CASSPLTGISGNTIYF. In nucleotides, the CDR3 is TGTGCCAGCAGCCCGTTAACAGGGATCTCTGGAAACACCATATATTTT.

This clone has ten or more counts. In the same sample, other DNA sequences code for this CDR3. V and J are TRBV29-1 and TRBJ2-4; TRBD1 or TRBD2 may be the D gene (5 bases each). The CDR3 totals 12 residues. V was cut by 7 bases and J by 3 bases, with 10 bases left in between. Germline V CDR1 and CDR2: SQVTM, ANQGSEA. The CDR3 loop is CSGGSGKNIQYF. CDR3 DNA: TGCAGCGGGGGGAGTGGCAAAAACATTCAGTACTTC.

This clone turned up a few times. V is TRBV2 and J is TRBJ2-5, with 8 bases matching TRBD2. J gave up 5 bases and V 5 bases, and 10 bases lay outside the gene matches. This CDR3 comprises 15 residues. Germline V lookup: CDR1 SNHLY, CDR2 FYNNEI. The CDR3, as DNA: TGTGCCAGCAGTTTCCAGCGGGAGTTAGGGGAGACCCAGTACTTC. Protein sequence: CASSFQRELGETQYF.

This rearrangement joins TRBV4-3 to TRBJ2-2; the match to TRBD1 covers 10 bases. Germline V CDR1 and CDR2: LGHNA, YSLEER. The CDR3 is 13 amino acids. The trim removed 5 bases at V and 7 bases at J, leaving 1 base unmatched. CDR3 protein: CASSGQGVGELFF. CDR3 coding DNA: TGCGCCAGCAGCGGACAGGGGGTCGGGGAGCTGTTTTTT.